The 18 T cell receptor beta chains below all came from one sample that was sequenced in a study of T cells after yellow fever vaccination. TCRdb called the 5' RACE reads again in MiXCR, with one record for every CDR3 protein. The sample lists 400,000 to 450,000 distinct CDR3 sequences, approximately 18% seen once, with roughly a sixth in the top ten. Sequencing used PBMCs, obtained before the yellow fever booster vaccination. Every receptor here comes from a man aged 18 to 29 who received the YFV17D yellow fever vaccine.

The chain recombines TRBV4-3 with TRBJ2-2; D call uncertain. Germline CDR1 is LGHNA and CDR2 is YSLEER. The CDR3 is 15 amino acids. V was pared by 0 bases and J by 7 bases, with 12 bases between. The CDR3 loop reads CASSQDDSLIGELFF. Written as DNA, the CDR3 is TGCGCCAGCAGCCAAGATGACTCCCTCATCGGGGAGCTGTTTTTT.

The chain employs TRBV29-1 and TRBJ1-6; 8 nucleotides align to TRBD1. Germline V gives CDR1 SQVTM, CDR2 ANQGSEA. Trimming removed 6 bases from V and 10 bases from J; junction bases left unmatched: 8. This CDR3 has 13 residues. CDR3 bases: TGCAGCGTGGCCCAGGGGGCACGGTCACCCCTCCACTTT. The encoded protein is CSVAQGARSPLHF.

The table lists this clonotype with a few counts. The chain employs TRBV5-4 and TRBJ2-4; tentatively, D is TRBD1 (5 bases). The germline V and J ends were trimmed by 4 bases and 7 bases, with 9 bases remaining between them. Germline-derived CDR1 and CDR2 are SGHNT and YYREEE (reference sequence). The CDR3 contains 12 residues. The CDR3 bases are TGTGCCAGCAGCGCGGACAAGAACATTCAGTACTTC. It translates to CASSADKNIQYF. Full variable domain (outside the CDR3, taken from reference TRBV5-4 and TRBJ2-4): ETGVTQSPTHLIKTRGQQVTLRCSSQSGHNTVSWYQQALGQGPQFIFQYYREEENGRGNFPPRFSGLQFPNYSSELNVNALELDDSALYLCASSADKNIQYFGAGTRLSVL.

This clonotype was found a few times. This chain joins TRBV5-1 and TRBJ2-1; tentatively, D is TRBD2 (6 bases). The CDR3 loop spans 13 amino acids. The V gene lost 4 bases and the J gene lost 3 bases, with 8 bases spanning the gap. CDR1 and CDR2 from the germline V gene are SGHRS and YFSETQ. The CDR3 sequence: CASSAGSYNEQFF. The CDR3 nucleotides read TGCGCCAGCAGCGCGGGGAGCTACAATGAGCAGTTCTTC.

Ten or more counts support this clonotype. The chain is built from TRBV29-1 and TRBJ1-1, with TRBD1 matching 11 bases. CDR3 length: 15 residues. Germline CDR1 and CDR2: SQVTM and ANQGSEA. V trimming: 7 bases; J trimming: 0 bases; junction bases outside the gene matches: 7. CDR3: CSGTGGWGMNTEAFF. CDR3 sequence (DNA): TGCAGCGGGACAGGGGGCTGGGGTATGAACACTGAAGCTTTCTTT.

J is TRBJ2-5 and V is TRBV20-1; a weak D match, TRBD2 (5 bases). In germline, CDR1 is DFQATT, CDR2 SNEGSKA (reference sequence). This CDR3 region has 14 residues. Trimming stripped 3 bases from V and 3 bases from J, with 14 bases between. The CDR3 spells CSARALGRKETQYF. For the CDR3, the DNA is TGCAGTGCTAGGGCACTAGGGCGGAAAGAGACCCAGTACTTC.

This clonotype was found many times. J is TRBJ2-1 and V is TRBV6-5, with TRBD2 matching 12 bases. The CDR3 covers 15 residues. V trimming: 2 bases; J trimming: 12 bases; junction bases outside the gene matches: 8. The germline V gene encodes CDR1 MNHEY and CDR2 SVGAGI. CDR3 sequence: CASSYRASGGARQFF. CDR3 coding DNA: TGTGCCAGCAGTTACAGGGCTAGCGGGGGGGCAAGGCAGTTCTTC.

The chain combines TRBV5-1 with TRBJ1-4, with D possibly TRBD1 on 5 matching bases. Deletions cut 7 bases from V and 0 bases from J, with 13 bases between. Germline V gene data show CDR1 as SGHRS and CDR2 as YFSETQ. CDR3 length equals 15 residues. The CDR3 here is CASRTRGATNEKLFF. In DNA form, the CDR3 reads TGCGCCAGCCGTACAAGGGGTGCAACTAATGAAAAACTGTTTTTT.

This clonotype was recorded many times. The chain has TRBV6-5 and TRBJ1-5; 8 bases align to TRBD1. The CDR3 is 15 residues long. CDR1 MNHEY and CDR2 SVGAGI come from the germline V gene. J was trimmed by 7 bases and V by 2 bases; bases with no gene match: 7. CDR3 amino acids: CASSYRGTGGQPQHF. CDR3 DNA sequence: TGTGCCAGCAGTTACAGGGGGACAGGTGGGCAGCCCCAGCATTTT.

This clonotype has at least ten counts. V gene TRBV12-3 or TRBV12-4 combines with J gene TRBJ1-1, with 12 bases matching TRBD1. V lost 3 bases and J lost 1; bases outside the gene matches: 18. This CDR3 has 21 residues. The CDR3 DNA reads TGTGCCAGCAGTTTTTCGTATGGATATTGGGACAGGGGGCTTGGGAACACTGAAGCTTTCTTT. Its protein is CASSFSYGYWDRGLGNTEAFF.

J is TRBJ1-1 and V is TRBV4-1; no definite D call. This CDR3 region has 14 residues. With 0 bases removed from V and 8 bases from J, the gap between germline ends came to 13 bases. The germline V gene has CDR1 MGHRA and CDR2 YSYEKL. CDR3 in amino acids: CASSQDRAPGEAFF. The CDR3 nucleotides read TGCGCCAGCAGCCAAGATAGGGCCCCCGGGGAAGCTTTCTTT.

The CDR3 protein is CASTGMGRETQYF. In DNA, the CDR3 is TGTGCCAGCACCGGCATGGGCAGGGAGACCCAGTACTTC. The J gene is TRBJ2-5, the V gene TRBV12-3 or TRBV12-4; no reliable D call. V dropped 7 bases and J dropped 5 bases, with 14 bases sitting between them. The CDR3 is made up of 13 amino acids.

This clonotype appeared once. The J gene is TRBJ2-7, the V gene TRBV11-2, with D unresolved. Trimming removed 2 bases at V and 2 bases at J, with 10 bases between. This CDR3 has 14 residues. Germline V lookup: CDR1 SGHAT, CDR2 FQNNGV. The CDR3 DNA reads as TGTGCCAGCAGCTTACTCGGGCAGGCCTACGAGCAGTACGTC. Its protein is CASSLLGQAYEQYV.

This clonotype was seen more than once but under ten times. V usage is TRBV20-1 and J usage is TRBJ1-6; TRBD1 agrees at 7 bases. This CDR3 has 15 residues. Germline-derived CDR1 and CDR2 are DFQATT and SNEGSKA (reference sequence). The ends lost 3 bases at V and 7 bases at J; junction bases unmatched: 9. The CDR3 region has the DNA TGCAGTGCTAGGGGGACAGAAAGGTGGAATTCACCCCTCCACTTT. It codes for CSARGTERWNSPLHF.

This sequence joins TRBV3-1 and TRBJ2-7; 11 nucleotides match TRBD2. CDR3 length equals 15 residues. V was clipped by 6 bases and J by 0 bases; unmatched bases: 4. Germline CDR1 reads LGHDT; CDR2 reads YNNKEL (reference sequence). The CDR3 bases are TGTGCCAGCAGGCTAGCGGGGGGAGTCTCCTACGAGCAGTACTTC. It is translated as CASRLAGGVSYEQYF.

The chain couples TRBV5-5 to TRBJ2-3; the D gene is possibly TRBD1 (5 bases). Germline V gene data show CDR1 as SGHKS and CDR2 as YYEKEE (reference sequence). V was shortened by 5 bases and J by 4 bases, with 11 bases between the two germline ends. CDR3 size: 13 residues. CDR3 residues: CASRVEGADTQYF. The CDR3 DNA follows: TGTGCCAGCAGGGTCGAAGGGGCAGATACGCAGTATTTT.

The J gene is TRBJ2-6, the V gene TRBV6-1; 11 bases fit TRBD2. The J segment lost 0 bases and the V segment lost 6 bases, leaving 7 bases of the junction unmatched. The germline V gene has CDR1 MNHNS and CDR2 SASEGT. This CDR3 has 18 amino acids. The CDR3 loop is CASSTTSGGSSGANVLTF. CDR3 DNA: TGTGCCAGCAGCACCACTAGCGGGGGAAGCTCTGGGGCCAACGTCCTGACTTTC.

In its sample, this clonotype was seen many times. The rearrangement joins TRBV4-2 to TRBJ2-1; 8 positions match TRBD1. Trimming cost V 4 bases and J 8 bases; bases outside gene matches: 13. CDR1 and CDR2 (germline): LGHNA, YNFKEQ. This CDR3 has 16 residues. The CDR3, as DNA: TGTGCCAGCAGCCCCCGGTCAGGGGGCAATGGGTATGAGCAGTTCTTC. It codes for CASSPRSGGNGYEQFF.